This note documents a single T cell receptor beta chain sequence. Its target is unknown. This entry comes from a study of molecular identifiers for immune sequencing clone quantification. Naive CD8 T cells, phenotype CD8+CD4-CCR7+CD45RA+, were sorted. Germline V lookup: CDR1 MDHEN, CDR2 SYDVKM. The J segment lost 4 bases and the V segment lost 8 bases, leaving 13 bases of the junction unmatched. This CDR3 spans 16 amino acids. TCRdb ran MiXCR on the PCR reads and lists one entry per CDR3 protein. The table records roughly 97,000 distinct CDR3 sequences, 20% to 25% of them present only once. Study-level points and caveats: Barcode collisions between identical TCR molecules could shrink estimates of highly expanded clone sizes. It was shown that clones above 20 RNA copies held over 98% of effector molecules, but under 1% in naive cells.

The specimen was naive CD8+ T cells from blood, with Jurkat cell RNA spiked in. The subset was: FACS-sorted CD8+CD4-CCR7+CD45RA+ naive T cells. This sequence joins TRBV28 and TRBJ2-3; 9 bases map to TRBD2. The TCR sequence derives from a human donor in good health. Some libraries in this study had Jurkat cell RNA spiked in. CDR3: CASQLAGHPPPDTQYF. Here the CDR3 DNA reads TGTGCCAGCCAACTAGCGGGCCACCCCCCCCCAGATACGCAGTATTTT. Full variable domain (outside the CDR3, taken from reference TRBV28 and TRBJ2-3): DVKVTQSSRYLVKRTGEKVFLECVQDMDHENMFWYRQDPGLGLRLIYFSYDVKMKEKGDIPEGYSVSREKKERFSLILESASTNQTSMYLCASQLAGHPPPDTQYFGPGTRLTVL.